Below are 12 T cell receptor beta chains sequenced from a single sample in a study of cytomegalovirus exposure and HLA in healthy donors. The PCR employed 60 Vbeta primers together with 13 Jbeta primers. Only in-frame clones appear in the TCRdb table, and some are missing; sequencing was by immunoSEQ multiplex PCR. The sample has around 150,000 clones, over 60% seen once; the top ten hold around 3.1%. The sequenced sample was PBMCs. Source of these receptors: a male donor in good health and CMV-seronegative.

J is TRBJ1-1 and V is TRBV7-3, with a tentative D call TRBD1 (5 bases). The CDR3 spans 13 residues. Germline V gives CDR1 SGHTA, CDR2 FQGTGA. V was shortened by 5 bases and J by 0 bases, with 7 bases between the two germline ends. CDR3 residues: CASSPQVNTEAFF. CDR3 coding DNA: TGTGCCAGCAGCCCACAGGTGAACACTGAAGCTTTCTTT. The variable domain in full, with the rest retrieved from reference TRBV7-3 and TRBJ1-1, is GAGVSQTPSNKVTEKGKYVELRCDPISGHTALYWYRQSLGQGPEFLIYFQGTGAADDSGLPNDRFFAVRPEGSVSTLKIQRTERGDSAVYLCASSPQVNTEAFFGQGTRLTVV.

The chain combines TRBV6-5 with TRBJ1-1, with TRBD1 matching over 7 bases. CDR3 length equals 12 residues. V lost 0 bases to trimming and J lost 10 bases; unmatched junction nucleotides: 2. Germline lookup yields CDR1 MNHEY and CDR2 SVGAGI. This CDR3 is CASSYSGQVAFF. The DNA of the CDR3 is TGTGCCAGCAGTTACTCCGGACAGGTAGCTTTCTTT.

The gene calls are TRBV4-1 and TRBJ2-1, with 12 nucleotides matching TRBD1. This CDR3 contains 15 residues. The J segment lost 4 bases and the V segment lost 4 bases, leaving 2 bases of the junction unmatched. Germline V gene data show CDR1 as MGHRA and CDR2 as YSYEKL. The CDR3 reads CASSRDRGPYNEQFF. CDR3 sequence (DNA): TGCGCCAGCAGCCGGGACAGGGGGCCTTACAATGAGCAGTTCTTC.

The chain employs TRBV7-8 and TRBJ2-7, with a weak D call TRBD1 (5 bases). The CDR3 totals 16 residues. Germline V gives CDR1 SGHVS, CDR2 FQNEAQ. The V gene lost 1 base and the J gene lost 4 bases, with 17 bases spanning the gap. The CDR3 DNA follows: TGTGCCAGCAGCTTAGTTAGGGGTAGGCCTCCTTACGAGCAGTACTTC. Translating gives CASSLVRGRPPYEQYF.

CDR3 sequence: CASSLAREDTEAFF. CDR3 nucleotides: TGTGCCAGCAGCTTGGCCAGGGAAGACACTGAAGCTTTCTTT. The chain combines TRBV5-5 with TRBJ1-1, with a tentative D call TRBD1 (5 bases). The CDR3 contains 14 residues. From germline, CDR1 is SGHKS and CDR2 YYEKEE (reference sequence). V gave up 0 bases and J gave up 3 bases, with 9 bases separating them.

This clone was detected once. This chain connects TRBV5-8 to TRBJ1-2; tentatively, D is TRBD1 (5 bases). CDR1 and CDR2 (germline): SGHTS, YDEGEE. V dropped 5 bases and J dropped 7 bases, with 21 bases sitting between them. The CDR3 has 15 amino acids. CDR3 amino acids: CASRISGGITAGYTF. The CDR3 DNA is TGTGCCAGCAGAATCTCCGGGGGGATTACGGCTGGCTACACCTTC.

The chain links TRBV11-2 to TRBJ2-7, with D perhaps matching TRBD1 (6 bases). CDR1 and CDR2 from the germline V gene are SGHAT and FQNNGV. Trimming pared 5 bases from V and 5 bases from J, leaving 10 bases between. The CDR3 sequence is 12 residues long. The CDR3 loop reads CASSISGDEQYF. The CDR3 DNA is TGTGCCAGCAGCATATCAGGGGACGAGCAGTACTTC.

A few counts support this clone. The genes are TRBV7-2 and TRBJ1-5; possibly TRBD1 for D (5 bases). Germline V lookup: CDR1 SGHTA, CDR2 FQGNSA. The CDR3 totals 16 residues. The V end was cut by 1 base, the J end by 5 bases, with 15 bases between. CDR3: CASSLGGRVPYQPQHF. CDR3 nucleotides: TGTGCCAGCAGCTTAGGAGGCAGGGTGCCCTATCAGCCCCAGCATTTT.

This clone was counted a few times. The chain couples TRBV7-2 to TRBJ2-2; 16 bases are shared with TRBD2. Germline-derived CDR1 and CDR2 are SGHTA and FQGNSA. Losses at the gene ends were 3 bases for V and 6 bases for J; bases not matched to a gene: 7. This CDR3 region has 18 residues. The CDR3 is CASSFQPGLAGGSGELFF. In DNA, the CDR3 is TGTGCCAGCAGCTTTCAGCCGGGACTAGCGGGAGGGTCCGGGGAGCTGTTTTTT. The full variable domain, with the rest looked up from reference TRBV7-2 and TRBJ2-2, is GAGVSQSPSNKVTEKGKDVELRCDPISGHTALYWYRQSLGQGLEFLIYFQGNSAPDKSGLPSDRFSAERTGGSVSTLTIQRTQQEDSAVYLCASSFQPGLAGGSGELFFGEGSRLTVL.

The chain carries TRBV5-6 and TRBJ1-2, with D possibly being TRBD1 (5 bases). From germline, CDR1 is SGHDT and CDR2 YYEEEE. The CDR3 has 15 amino acids. V lost 0 bases and J 0 bases, leaving 9 bases between the germline ends. The CDR3 sequence: CASSLASTANYGYTF. The DNA for the CDR3 is TGTGCCAGCAGCTTGGCTTCGACAGCTAACTATGGCTACACCTTC. Combining the CDR3 with reference TRBV5-6 and TRBJ1-2 gives the whole variable domain DAGVTQSPTHLIKTRGQQVTLRCSPKSGHDTVSWYQQALGQGPQFIFQYYEEEERQRGNFPDRFSGHQFPNYSSELNVNALLLGDSALYLCASSLASTANYGYTFGSGTRLTVV.

The gene calls are TRBV28 and TRBJ1-2, with 9 bases that match TRBD1. Per germline, CDR1 MDHEN and CDR2 SYDVKM. This CDR3 has 15 residues. Germline trimming cut 7 bases from V and 4 bases from J; bases unmatched to any gene: 10. CDR3: CASTQPGTGLYGYTF. DNA of the CDR3: TGTGCCAGCACACAGCCGGGGACAGGGCTCTATGGCTACACCTTC.

This clone was counted only a few times. V usage is TRBV5-5 and J usage is TRBJ1-3; possible D gene TRBD1, 5 bases. The CDR3 spans 15 residues. The V end was cut by 5 bases, the J end by 0 bases, with 12 bases between. CDR1 is SGHKS and CDR2 is YYEKEE in the germline V gene (reference sequence). The CDR3 DNA sequence: TGTGCCAGCAGTTGGGACTCGAGCTCTGGAAACACCATATATTTT. Encoded protein: CASSWDSSSGNTIYF.